The 8 T cell receptor beta chains reported below all come from one sample, sequenced in a study of shared clonotypes between healthy human individuals (TCRdb year 2020). The library relied on the immunoSEQ multiplex PCR assay. TCRdb took over this immuneACCESS table, retaining in-frame rearrangements with V and J assigned. Such tables are incomplete; in checked studies, under half of the missing clones stem from an unresolved V gene, and the remainder is unexplained. The sample profile shows hundreds of thousands of clones; 80% to 95% of them were found once. Together, the top ten hold about 25% of the sample. CD8 naive samples consisted of CD45RO-negative cells that were positively selected for CCR7, yielding a CD45RA+CCR7+ population without TemRA cells. The sample comprised naive CD8+ T cells sorted from blood. The sample's cell subset or site, from its label and the paper: CD45RA+CCR7+. These receptors all stem from a man aged 30 to 39 in good health.

V gene TRBV29-1 combines with J gene TRBJ1-2, with D possibly TRBD1 on 5 matching bases. The length of the CDR3 is 13 residues. The V end lost 5 bases, the J end lost 2 bases, and 12 bases lay between the germline ends. The germline CDR1 and CDR2 sequences are SQVTM and ANQGSEA. The DNA of the CDR3 is TGCAGCGTTACCGGGACCTCCAACTATGGCTACACCTTC. Translating it yields CSVTGTSNYGYTF.

The CDR3 protein is CACNAGTGAYEQYF. As DNA, the CDR3 is TGTGCCTGTAACGCTGGGACAGGGGCCTACGAGCAGTACTTC. The chain couples TRBV30 to TRBJ2-7; TRBD1 agrees at 10 bases. Germline V CDR1 and CDR2: GTSNPN, SVGIG (reference sequence). The CDR3 runs to 14 residues. With V trimmed by 6 bases and J by 2 bases, 7 bases remained unmatched. Complete variable domain (other parts from reference TRBV30 and TRBJ2-7): SQTIHQWPATLVQPVGSPLSLECTVEGTSNPNLYWYRQAAGRGLQLLFYSVGIGQISSEVPQNLSASRPQDRQFILSSKKLLLSDSGFYLCACNAGTGAYEQYFGPGTRLTVT.

The genes are TRBV11-3 and TRBJ2-3; D uncertain. This CDR3 has 14 residues. The V end was cut by 1 base, the J end by 2 bases, with 7 bases between. Germline V lookup: CDR1 SGHNT, CDR2 YENEEA. This chain's CDR3 is CASSLGPNTDTQYF. In DNA, the CDR3 is TGTGCCAGCAGCTTAGGGCCGAACACAGATACGCAGTATTTT. Looking up the rest from reference TRBV11-3 and TRBJ2-3 gives the full variable domain: EAGVVQSPRYKIIEKKQPVAFWCNPISGHNTLYWYLQNLGQGPELLIRYENEEAVDDSQLPKDRFSAERLKGVDSTLKIQPAELGDSAVYLCASSLGPNTDTQYFGPGTRLTVL.

The V and J genes are TRBV7-9 and TRBJ1-4; D is unclear. From germline, CDR1 is SEHNR and CDR2 FQNEAQ (reference sequence). CDR3 length: 12 residues. Trimming cost V 5 bases and J 8 bases, with 9 bases left between them. CDR3 amino acids: CASSGPREKLFF. DNA of the CDR3: TGTGCCAGCAGCGGGCCAAGGGAAAAACTGTTTTTT.

This clone was counted only a few times. The V and J genes are TRBV27 and TRBJ2-7; TRBD1 might be the D (6 bases). Germline V lookup: CDR1 MNHEY, CDR2 SMNVEV (reference sequence). CDR3 size: 13 residues. Trimming stripped 3 bases from V and 3 bases from J, with 9 bases between. The CDR3 region has the DNA TGTGCCAGCAGTTTGGTAGGGGGCTACGAGCAGTACTTC. It specifies CASSLVGGYEQYF.

V usage is TRBV27 and J usage is TRBJ2-7, with D unresolved. The CDR3 totals 14 residues. Germline loops: CDR1 MNHEY, CDR2 SMNVEV (reference sequence). Trimming removed 6 bases from V and 2 bases from J, with 14 bases in between. The CDR3 reads CASSPLTKAYEQYF. CDR3 in DNA: TGTGCCAGCAGCCCTTTAACTAAAGCCTACGAGCAGTACTTC.

The V gene is TRBV9, the J gene TRBJ2-1; TRBD1 matches 7 bases. The CDR3 is made up of 15 amino acids. V dropped 2 bases and J dropped 0; count of bases not matched to a gene: 2. Germline loops: CDR1 SGDLS, CDR2 YYNGEE. In DNA form, the CDR3 reads TGTGCCAGCAGCGTGACAGGGAACTCCTACAATGAGCAGTTCTTC. Its translation is CASSVTGNSYNEQFF.

The gene calls are TRBV7-8 and TRBJ2-1; D remains ambiguous. Germline V CDR1 and CDR2: SGHVS, FQNEAQ. The CDR3 runs 16 residues. V was cut by 3 bases and J by 1 base, with 13 bases left in between. The CDR3 sequence: CASSFPASPSYNEQFF. The CDR3 DNA sequence: TGTGCCAGCAGCTTCCCGGCATCGCCATCCTACAATGAGCAGTTCTTC.